The next 32 T cell receptor beta chains were all read from a single sample in a study of CD8 T cells in ankylosing spondylitis. TCRdb used MiXCR to reprocess the 5' RACE reads, holding one entry per CDR3 protein. The repertoire consists of 350,000 to 400,000 distinct CDR3 sequences, with 20% occurring once and the leading ten covering about an eighth. Sequencing was done on a sample of blood, either unsorted or a sorted T cell fraction (not recorded which). The receptors originated from a male donor with ankylosing spondylitis or in good health (not recorded which).

In its sample, this clonotype was seen a few times. The V call is TRBV27, the J call TRBJ2-3; perhaps TRBD2 as D (5 bases). This CDR3 is 11 amino acids long. Germline lookup yields CDR1 MNHEY and CDR2 SMNVEV (reference sequence). V lost 8 bases and J lost 6, with 9 bases in between. The CDR3 sequence: CASHRGDTQYF. CDR3 DNA sequence: TGTGCCAGCCATAGAGGGGATACGCAGTATTTT.

This chain links TRBV4-1 with TRBJ2-7; TRBD2 agrees at 7 bases. V trimming: 1 base; J trimming: 4 bases; junction bases outside the gene matches: 7. This CDR3 spans 15 amino acids. CDR1 and CDR2 (germline): MGHRA, YSYEKL. As DNA, the CDR3 is TGCGCCAGCAGCCAAGGCCCAGCGGGGAGATACGAGCAGTACTTC. The encoded protein is CASSQGPAGRYEQYF.

In this sample, this clonotype turned up a few times. V gene TRBV5-5 combines with J gene TRBJ2-7; 14 bases fit TRBD2. With 4 bases clipped from V and 0 bases from J, the junction kept 6 bases outside the gene matches. The CDR3 consists of 17 residues. The V gene's germline CDR1 is SGHKS and CDR2 YYEKEE (reference sequence). CDR3 region: CASSRGTSGGSSYEQYF. CDR3 nucleotide sequence: TGTGCCAGCAGCCGTGGGACTAGCGGGGGAAGCTCCTACGAGCAGTACTTC. Filled out from reference TRBV5-5 and TRBJ2-7, the complete variable domain reads DAGVTQSPTHLIKTRGQQVTLRCSPISGHKSVSWYQQVLGQGPQFIFQYYEKEERGRGNFPDRFSARQFPNYSSELNVNALLLGDSALYLCASSRGTSGGSSYEQYFGPGTRLTVT.

The V call is TRBV10-3, the J call TRBJ2-3; D perhaps matches TRBD1 (6 bases). In germline, CDR1 is ENHRY, CDR2 SYGVKD. V lost 4 bases to trimming and J lost 2 bases, with 16 bases between them. The CDR3 sequence is 16 residues long. CDR3 sequence reads: CAISALGQMDTDTQYF. For the CDR3, the DNA is TGTGCCATCAGTGCCCTTGGACAGATGGACACAGATACGCAGTATTTT.

This clonotype came up once. The chain carries TRBV7-3 and TRBJ2-3, with 8 bases fitting TRBD2. CDR1 is SGHTA and CDR2 is FQGTGA in the germline V gene. V dropped 5 bases and J dropped 5; count of bases not matched to a gene: 6. This CDR3 contains 14 residues. The CDR3: CASSRGGGIDTQYF. DNA of the CDR3: TGTGCCAGCAGCCGGGGGGGCGGTATAGATACGCAGTATTTT.

V is TRBV12-5 and J is TRBJ2-1, with unresolved D. From germline, CDR1 is LGHNT and CDR2 FRNRAP. CDR3 length: 14 amino acids. V was pared by 3 bases and J by 6 bases, with 12 bases between. The CDR3 protein is CASGFGVGLNEQFF. CDR3 DNA sequence: TGTGCTAGTGGTTTTGGTGTAGGCCTCAATGAGCAGTTCTTC.

This clonotype occurred a few times. V gene TRBV12-3 or TRBV12-4 combines with J gene TRBJ2-1; TRBD2 agrees at 8 bases. This CDR3 is 15 amino acids long. V gave up 7 bases and J gave up 2 bases; unmatched junction bases: 7. The CDR3 region is CASKKTGGAYNEQFF. The CDR3 coding sequence is TGTGCCAGCAAAAAAACCGGGGGGGCCTACAATGAGCAGTTCTTC.

This clonotype appeared many times. This rearrangement joins TRBV6-4 to TRBJ2-3, with TRBD2 identical over 12 bases. Germline CDR1 is MRHNA and CDR2 is SNTAGT. The CDR3 spans 15 residues. The ends lost 4 bases at V and 1 base at J; junction bases unmatched: 0. CDR3 sequence (DNA): TGTGCCAGCAGTGGGACTAGCGGGGGCACAGATACGCAGTATTTT. Protein sequence: CASSGTSGGTDTQYF.

The chain employs TRBV7-2 and TRBJ2-7; unclear D gene. CDR3 length equals 15 residues. Germline-derived CDR1 and CDR2 are SGHTA and FQGNSA. V was shortened by 4 bases and J by 3 bases, with 16 bases between the two germline ends. In DNA form, the CDR3 reads TGTGCCAGCAGCTACTACATTGGATCAGGCTACGAGCAGTACTTC. Protein sequence: CASSYYIGSGYEQYF.

The chain is built from TRBV29-1 and TRBJ2-1; 10 bases fit TRBD1. Germline V gene sequence: CDR1 SQVTM, CDR2 ANQGSEA. Unmatched junction bases numbered 1, after V lost 1 base and J lost 1 base. CDR3 length: 15 residues. This chain's CDR3 is CSVEGQGASYNEQFF. The CDR3, as DNA: TGCAGCGTTGAAGGACAGGGGGCATCCTACAATGAGCAGTTCTTC.

This clonotype was counted a few times. The rearrangement links TRBV9 to TRBJ2-2, with D possibly being TRBD1 (6 bases). Germline loops: CDR1 SGDLS, CDR2 YYNGEE. V gave up 5 bases and J gave up 0 bases, with 20 bases separating them. The CDR3 contains 18 residues. CDR3 sequence reads: CASSASRQVSANTGELFF. For the CDR3, the DNA is TGTGCCAGCAGTGCCTCTCGACAGGTTTCAGCGAACACCGGGGAGCTGTTTTTT.

This clonotype appeared a few times. This chain uses TRBV7-6 with TRBJ2-1, with D perhaps TRBD1 (5 bases). Trimming shortened V by 3 bases and J by 8 bases, and 14 bases separated the two germline ends. Germline V gene lookup returns CDR1 SGHVS and CDR2 FNYEAQ. The CDR3 has 14 residues. The CDR3 sequence: CASSFSQGIDEQFF. DNA of the CDR3: TGTGCCAGCAGCTTTAGTCAGGGTATCGATGAGCAGTTCTTC.

This clonotype was seen a handful of times. The chain links TRBV7-9 to TRBJ2-1; 8 nucleotides agree with TRBD2. With 5 bases clipped from V and 10 bases from J, the junction kept 4 bases outside the gene matches. Per germline, CDR1 SEHNR and CDR2 FQNEAQ (reference sequence). This CDR3 region has 12 residues. CDR3 in DNA: TGTGCCAGCAGCCTGACTAGCGTAGAGCAGTTCTTC. Encoded protein: CASSLTSVEQFF.

There are a few counts of this clonotype. The chain has TRBV6-2 or TRBV6-3 and TRBJ2-3; 7 nucleotides match TRBD2. The CDR3 loop spans 13 amino acids. Germline CDR1 and CDR2: MNHEY and SVGEGT. V was clipped by 8 bases and J by 4 bases; unmatched bases: 6. CDR3 region: CASAGVPPDTQYF. DNA of the CDR3: TGTGCCAGCGCGGGGGTGCCGCCAGATACGCAGTATTTT.

This chain links TRBV28 with TRBJ2-3; possible D gene TRBD2, 6 bases. In germline, CDR1 is MDHEN, CDR2 SYDVKM. The CDR3 is 18 amino acids. Trimming removed 1 base from V and 2 bases from J, with 19 bases in between. Here the CDR3 reads CASSLLSVRDFHTDTQYF. In DNA, the CDR3 is TGTGCCAGCAGTTTATTGTCCGTTAGGGACTTCCACACAGATACGCAGTATTTT.

The chain couples TRBV12-3 or TRBV12-4 to TRBJ1-6, with D uncertain. Trimming took 3 bases from V and 0 from J, leaving 6 bases between them. The CDR3 is made up of 15 amino acids. The CDR3 loop reads CASSFKSSYNSPLHF. In DNA, the CDR3 is TGTGCCAGCAGTTTCAAAAGCTCCTATAATTCACCCCTCCACTTT.

The chain recombines TRBV7-8 with TRBJ1-1; no definite D call. V was pared by 1 base and J by 1 base, with 13 bases between. Germline V gives CDR1 SGHVS, CDR2 FQNEAQ. The CDR3 is made up of 16 amino acids. CDR3: CASSLGSWVGNTEAFF. The CDR3 DNA reads as TGTGCCAGCAGCTTAGGTTCCTGGGTTGGGAACACTGAAGCTTTCTTT.

This clonotype turned up a few times. The chain links TRBV2 to TRBJ2-1; D unclear. CDR3 length equals 14 residues. The V end was cut by 3 bases, the J end by 0 bases, with 6 bases between. The germline V gene has CDR1 SNHLY and CDR2 FYNNEI. This CDR3 reads CASSDGSSYNEQFF. CDR3 nucleotide sequence: TGTGCCAGCAGTGATGGCAGCTCCTACAATGAGCAGTTCTTC.

This sequence joins TRBV10-2 and TRBJ2-5; tentatively, D is TRBD1 (6 bases). Germline-derived CDR1 and CDR2 are WSHSY and SAAADI. The ends were cut back, 10 bases at V and 4 bases at J, with 10 bases in the middle. The CDR3 length is 11 residues. CDR3 residues: CATLGGETQYF. The DNA of the CDR3 is TGCGCCACCCTAGGGGGAGAGACCCAGTACTTC.

The chain couples TRBV3-1 to TRBJ1-1, with TRBD1 identical over 7 bases. The V gene end was trimmed by 0 bases and the J gene end by 2 bases; junction bases not matched to a gene: 9. This CDR3 is 17 amino acids long. CDR1 and CDR2 from the germline V gene are LGHDT and YNNKEL (reference sequence). CDR3 nucleotide sequence: TGTGCCAGCAGCCAAGAATTAGGGACAGCTGTAAACACTGAAGCTTTCTTT. This sequence encodes CASSQELGTAVNTEAFF.

CDR3 nucleotides: TGTGCCAGCACCTTAGGGTGGGACAACTCCTACGAGCAGTACTTC. This encodes CASTLGWDNSYEQYF. The chain employs TRBV12-3 or TRBV12-4 and TRBJ2-7, with D possibly TRBD1 on 6 matching bases. The V end lost 7 bases, the J end lost 0 bases, and 16 bases lay between the germline ends. The CDR3 sequence is 15 residues long.

This sequence joins TRBV9 and TRBJ2-5, with D possibly matching TRBD2 (5 bases). Germline V CDR1 and CDR2: SGDLS, YYNGEE. V lost 4 bases and J 4 bases, leaving 8 bases between the germline ends. The CDR3 contains 12 residues. The CDR3 is CASSTSGETQYF. CDR3 nucleotide sequence: TGTGCCAGCAGCACAAGCGGAGAGACCCAGTACTTC.

The chain combines TRBV7-9 with TRBJ2-4; D is unresolved. Looked up from germline, CDR1 is SEHNR and CDR2 is FQNEAQ (reference sequence). This CDR3 has 9 residues. This CDR3 reads CAVGNIQYF. DNA of the CDR3: TGTGCGGTGGGGAACATTCAGTACTTC.

The CDR3 sequence: CASRSASGANVLTF. The CDR3 coding sequence is TGTGCCAGCAGATCAGCGTCTGGGGCCAACGTCCTGACTTTC. The chain employs TRBV6-1 and TRBJ2-6; unclear D gene. Trimming took 6 bases from V and 1 from J, leaving 7 bases between them. CDR3 size: 14 residues. Looked up from germline, CDR1 is MNHNS and CDR2 is SASEGT.

The genes are TRBV27 and TRBJ2-1, with D tentatively TRBD1 or TRBD2 (5 bases each). Trimming removed 0 bases at V and 7 bases at J, with 13 bases between. This CDR3 has 15 residues. CDR1 is MNHEY, CDR2 SMNVEV, per germline (reference sequence). In nucleotides, the CDR3 is TGTGCCAGCAGTTTATCAGAATGGGGGTGGAATGAGCAGTTCTTC. Translating it yields CASSLSEWGWNEQFF.

This CDR3 is CASSQEIPGPGLASQETQYF. DNA for the CDR3: TGCGCCAGCAGCCAAGAAATCCCAGGCCCGGGACTAGCGTCTCAAGAGACCCAGTACTTC. The chain employs TRBV4-1 and TRBJ2-5; TRBD2 matches 10 bases. Per germline, CDR1 MGHRA and CDR2 YSYEKL. The CDR3 sequence is 20 residues long. Trimming at V came to 0 bases and at J to 2 bases, leaving 15 bases not matched to a gene.

This clonotype was detected a few times. The chain recombines TRBV28 with TRBJ2-2; TRBD1 might be the D (6 bases). Trimming cost V 7 bases and J 1 base, with 10 bases left between them. The CDR3 is 14 amino acids. Germline CDR1 MDHEN, CDR2 SYDVKM. The CDR3 DNA reads TGTGCCAGCATGGGGACAAAGAACACCGGGGAGCTGTTTTTT. Translation gives CASMGTKNTGELFF. Using reference TRBV28 and TRBJ2-2 for the parts outside the CDR3, the full variable domain is DVKVTQSSRYLVKRTGEKVFLECVQDMDHENMFWYRQDPGLGLRLIYFSYDVKMKEKGDIPEGYSVSREKKERFSLILESASTNQTSMYLCASMGTKNTGELFFGEGSRLTVL.

This clonotype was counted only a few times. V usage is TRBV6-2 or TRBV6-3 and J usage is TRBJ2-3; 7 nucleotides align to TRBD1. This CDR3 contains 17 residues. CDR1 is MNHEY and CDR2 is SVGEGT in the germline V gene. V lost 2 bases and J lost 2; bases outside the gene matches: 10. The chain's CDR3 is CASSYPTGATYTDTQYF. The CDR3, as DNA: TGTGCCAGCAGTTACCCCACAGGGGCCACCTACACAGATACGCAGTATTTT.

This chain uses TRBV9 with TRBJ1-1; D call uncertain. Germline V gene sequence: CDR1 SGDLS, CDR2 YYNGEE. The V gene lost 0 bases and the J gene lost 3 bases, with 6 bases spanning the gap. CDR3 length equals 13 residues. CDR3 DNA sequence: TGTGCCAGCAGCGTAGAGGTTGACACTGAAGCTTTCTTT. It translates to CASSVEVDTEAFF.

This clonotype was observed once. The CDR3 DNA sequence: TGTGCCAGTAGTATAGATCAGGGCAGTTACAATGAGCAGTTCTTC. This translates into CASSIDQGSYNEQFF. The V call is TRBV19, the J call TRBJ2-1; maybe TRBD1 (5 bases). V shed 0 bases and J shed 4 bases, with 10 bases lying between them. Germline V gives CDR1 LNHDA, CDR2 SQIVND (reference sequence). The CDR3 length is 15 residues. Drawing the rest from reference TRBV19 and TRBJ2-1, the complete variable domain is DGGITQSPKYLFRKEGQNVTLSCEQNLNHDAMYWYRQDPGQGLRLIYYSQIVNDFQKGDIAEGYSVSREKKESFPLTVTSAQKNPTAFYLCASSIDQGSYNEQFFGPGTRLTVL.

V usage is TRBV12-3 or TRBV12-4 and J usage is TRBJ2-5, with 7 bases lining up with TRBD2. The trim removed 6 bases at V and 5 bases at J, leaving 12 bases unmatched. This CDR3 is built from 15 residues. In nucleotides, the CDR3 is TGTGCCAGCAGCCCCGAGGTGTTGGGAGGGGAGACCCAGTACTTC. Translation: CASSPEVLGGETQYF.

This clonotype was seen a few times. The chain carries TRBV10-1 and TRBJ2-1; tentatively, D is TRBD2 (6 bases). Germline values: CDR1 WNHNN, CDR2 SYGVQD (reference sequence). Trimming shortened V by 10 bases and J by 1 base, and 17 bases separated the two germline ends. CDR3 size: 15 residues. DNA of the CDR3: TGCGCCACCCGACCGGGGGATGGTTCCTACAATGAGCAGTTCTTC. Residues: CATRPGDGSYNEQFF.